Following are 3 T cell receptor beta chains from one sample sequenced in a study of shared clonotypes between healthy human individuals. Terminally differentiated effector memory CD45RA+ cells were excluded by CCR7 positive selection of CD45RO-negative cells. The table came from immunoSEQ multiplex PCR; TCRdb's copy has only in-frame clones and leaves some out. This sample has 750,000 to 1,000,000 clones; 85% to 95% occur once, and the top ten carry around 24%. The sample comprised naive CD8+ T cells sorted from blood. The receptors stem from a man aged 25-45 years in good health.

The chain has TRBV4-1 and TRBJ2-7, with 9 bases lining up with TRBD2. The CDR3 runs 15 residues. V lost 4 bases, J lost 4 bases, and 8 bases stayed unmatched. The V gene's germline CDR1 is MGHRA and CDR2 YSYEKL. This CDR3 is CASSLRREGLYEQYF. The CDR3 region has the DNA TGCGCCAGCAGCCTTCGGCGGGAGGGCCTATACGAGCAGTACTTC.

The V call is TRBV11-2, the J call TRBJ2-1, with 8 bases lining up with TRBD2. Looked up from germline, CDR1 is SGHAT and CDR2 is FQNNGV. Trimming at V came to 6 bases and at J to 4 bases, leaving 8 bases not matched to a gene. The CDR3 is made up of 15 amino acids. CDR3 nucleotides: TGTGCCAGCAGGACTCAAGCGGGAGCTTACAATGAGCAGTTCTTC. As protein: CASRTQAGAYNEQFF.

The chain uses TRBV7-8 and TRBJ2-5; D call uncertain. V dropped 4 bases and J dropped 4 bases, with 16 bases sitting between them. The CDR3 sequence is 15 residues long. CDR1 is SGHVS and CDR2 is FQNEAQ in the germline V gene. The CDR3 loop is CASSWRHRLGETQYF. The DNA for the CDR3 is TGTGCCAGCAGCTGGCGGCACCGATTGGGAGAGACCCAGTACTTC.